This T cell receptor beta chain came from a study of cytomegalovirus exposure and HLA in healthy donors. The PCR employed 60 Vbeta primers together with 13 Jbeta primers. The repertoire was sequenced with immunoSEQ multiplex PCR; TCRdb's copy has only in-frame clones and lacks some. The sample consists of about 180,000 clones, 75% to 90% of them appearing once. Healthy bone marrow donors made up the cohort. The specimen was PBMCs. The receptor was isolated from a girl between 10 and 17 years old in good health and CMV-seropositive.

The CDR3 reads CASSHGTSVYNEQFF. Written as DNA, the CDR3 is TGTGCCAGCAGCCATGGGACTAGCGTTTACAATGAGCAGTTCTTC. This chain uses TRBV9 with TRBJ2-1; TRBD2 matches at 10 bases. The J segment lost 4 bases and the V segment lost 4 bases, leaving 5 bases of the junction unmatched. This CDR3 has 15 amino acids. Germline lookup yields CDR1 SGDLS and CDR2 YYNGEE.